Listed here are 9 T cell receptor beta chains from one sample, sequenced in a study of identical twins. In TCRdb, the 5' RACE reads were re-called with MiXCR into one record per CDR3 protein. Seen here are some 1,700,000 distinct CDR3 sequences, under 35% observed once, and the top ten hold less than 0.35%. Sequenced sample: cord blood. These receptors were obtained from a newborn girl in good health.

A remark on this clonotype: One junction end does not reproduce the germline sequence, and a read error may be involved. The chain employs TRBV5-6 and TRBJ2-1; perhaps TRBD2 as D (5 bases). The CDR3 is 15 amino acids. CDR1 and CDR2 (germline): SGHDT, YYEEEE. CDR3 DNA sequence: TGTGCCAGCAGCTTTGGGCTAGCATCCTACAATGAGCGGTTCTTC. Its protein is CASSFGLASYNERFF. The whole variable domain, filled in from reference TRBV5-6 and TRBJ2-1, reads DAGVTQSPTHLIKTRGQQVTLRCSPKSGHDTVSWYQQALGQGPQFIFQYYEEEERQRGNFPDRFSGHQFPNYSSELNVNALLLGDSALYLCASSFGLASYNERFFGPGTRLTVL.

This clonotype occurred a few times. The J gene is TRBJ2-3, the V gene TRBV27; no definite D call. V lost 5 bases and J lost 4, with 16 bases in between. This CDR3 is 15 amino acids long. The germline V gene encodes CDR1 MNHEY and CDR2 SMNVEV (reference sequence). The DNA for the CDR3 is TGTGCCAGCAGTCCTTACTCCCTGGTGGCAGATACGCAGTATTTT. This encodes CASSPYSLVADTQYF.

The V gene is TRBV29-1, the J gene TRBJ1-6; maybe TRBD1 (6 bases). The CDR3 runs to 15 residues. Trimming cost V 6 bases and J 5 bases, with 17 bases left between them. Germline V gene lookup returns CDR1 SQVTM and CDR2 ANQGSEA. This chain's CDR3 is CSVQFGQNNNSPLHF. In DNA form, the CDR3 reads TGCAGCGTGCAGTTTGGACAGAATAATAATTCACCCCTCCACTTT.

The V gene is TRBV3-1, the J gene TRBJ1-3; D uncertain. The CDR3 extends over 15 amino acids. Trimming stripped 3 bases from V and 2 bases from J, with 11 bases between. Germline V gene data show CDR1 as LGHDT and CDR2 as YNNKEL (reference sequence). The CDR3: CASSHRENAGNTIYF. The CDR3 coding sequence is TGTGCCAGCAGCCACCGGGAGAACGCTGGAAACACCATATATTTT.

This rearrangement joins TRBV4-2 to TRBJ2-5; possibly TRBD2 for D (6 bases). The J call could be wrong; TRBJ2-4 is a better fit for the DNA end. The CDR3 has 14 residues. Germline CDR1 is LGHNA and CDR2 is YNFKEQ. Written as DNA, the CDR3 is TGTGCCAGCAGCCAAGAGGGGGGACTTGACATTCAGTACTTC. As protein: CASSQEGGLDIQYF.

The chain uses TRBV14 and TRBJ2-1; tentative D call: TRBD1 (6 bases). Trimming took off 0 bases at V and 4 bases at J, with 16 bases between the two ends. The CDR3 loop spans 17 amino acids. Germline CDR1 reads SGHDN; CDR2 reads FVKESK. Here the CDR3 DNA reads TGTGCCAGCAGCCAAGAAGCCTTTTGGGGGCTTTACAATGAGCAGTTCTTC. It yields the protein CASSQEAFWGLYNEQFF.

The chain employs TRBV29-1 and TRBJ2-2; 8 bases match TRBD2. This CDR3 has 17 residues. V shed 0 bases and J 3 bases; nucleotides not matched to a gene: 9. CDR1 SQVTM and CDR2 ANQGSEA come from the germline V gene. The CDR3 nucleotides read TGCAGCGTTGAAGATTTCAGAGCGGGAGTCGACACCGGGGAGCTGTTTTTT. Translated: CSVEDFRAGVDTGELFF.

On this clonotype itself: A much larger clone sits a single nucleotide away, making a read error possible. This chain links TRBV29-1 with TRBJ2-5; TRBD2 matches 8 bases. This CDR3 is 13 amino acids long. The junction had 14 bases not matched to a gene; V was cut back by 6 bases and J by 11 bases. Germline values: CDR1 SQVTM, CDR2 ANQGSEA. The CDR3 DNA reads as TGCAGCGTCGTAAGCGGGAGAGACAATGAGCAGTACTTC. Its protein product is CSVVSGRDNEQYF.

The CDR3 nucleotides are TGTGCCAGCAGTTCAGGGCCCAGCTCCTATAATTCACCCCTCCACTTT. Its protein is CASSSGPSSYNSPLHF. The rearrangement joins TRBV27 to TRBJ1-6; possibly TRBD1 for D (5 bases). Germline loops: CDR1 MNHEY, CDR2 SMNVEV (reference sequence). The CDR3 runs 16 residues. V was cut by 4 bases and J by 0 bases, with 10 bases left in between.